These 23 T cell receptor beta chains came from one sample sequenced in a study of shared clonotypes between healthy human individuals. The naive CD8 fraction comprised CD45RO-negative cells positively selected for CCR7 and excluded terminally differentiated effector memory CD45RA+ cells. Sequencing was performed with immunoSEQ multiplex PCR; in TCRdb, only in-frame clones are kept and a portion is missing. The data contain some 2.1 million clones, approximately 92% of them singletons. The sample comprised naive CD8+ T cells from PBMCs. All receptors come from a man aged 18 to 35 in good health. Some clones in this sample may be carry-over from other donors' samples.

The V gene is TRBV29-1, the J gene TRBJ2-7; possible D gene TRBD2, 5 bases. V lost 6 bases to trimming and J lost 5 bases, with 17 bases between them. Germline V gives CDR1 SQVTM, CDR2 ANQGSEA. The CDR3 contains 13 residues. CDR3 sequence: CSVAGGSVNEQYF. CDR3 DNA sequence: TGCAGCGTAGCTGGTGGGAGTGTGAACGAGCAGTACTTC.

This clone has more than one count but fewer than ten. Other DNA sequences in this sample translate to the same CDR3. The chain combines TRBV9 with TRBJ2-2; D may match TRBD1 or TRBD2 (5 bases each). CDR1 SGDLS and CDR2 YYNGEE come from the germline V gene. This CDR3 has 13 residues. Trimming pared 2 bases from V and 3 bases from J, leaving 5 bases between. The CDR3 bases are TGTGCCAGCAGCGTGGGGGACACCGGGGAGCTGTTTTTT. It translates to CASSVGDTGELFF.

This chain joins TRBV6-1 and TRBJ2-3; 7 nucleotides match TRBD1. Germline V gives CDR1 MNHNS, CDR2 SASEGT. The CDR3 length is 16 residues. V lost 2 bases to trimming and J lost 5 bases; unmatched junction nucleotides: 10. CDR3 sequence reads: CASSEWGQQSGDTQYF. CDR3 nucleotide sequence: TGTGCCAGCAGTGAATGGGGACAGCAGTCAGGAGATACGCAGTATTTT.

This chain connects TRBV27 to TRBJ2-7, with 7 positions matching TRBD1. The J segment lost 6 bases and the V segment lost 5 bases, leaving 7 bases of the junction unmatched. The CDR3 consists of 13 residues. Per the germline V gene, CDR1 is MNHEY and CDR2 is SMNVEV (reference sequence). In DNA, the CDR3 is TGTGCCAGCAGTGAACAGGGGCCGCGCGAGCAGTACTTC. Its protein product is CASSEQGPREQYF.

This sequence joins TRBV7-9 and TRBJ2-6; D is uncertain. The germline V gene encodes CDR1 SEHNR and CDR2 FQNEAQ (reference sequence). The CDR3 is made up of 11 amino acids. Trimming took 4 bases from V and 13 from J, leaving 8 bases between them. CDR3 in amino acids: CASSYPQVLTF. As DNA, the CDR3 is TGTGCCAGCAGCTACCCCCAAGTCCTGACTTTC. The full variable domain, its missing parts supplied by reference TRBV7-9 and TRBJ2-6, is DTGVSQNPRHKITKRGQNVTFRCDPISEHNRLYWYRQTLGQGPEFLTYFQNEAQLEKSRLLSDRFSAERPKGSFSTLEIQRTEQGDSAMYLCASSYPQVLTFGAGSRLTVL.

The CDR3 DNA reads TGTGCCAGCAGTGAAGAGGCGGGAGGGCCATCGGATACGCAGTATTTT. Translating gives CASSEEAGGPSDTQYF. V usage is TRBV2 and J usage is TRBJ2-3, with TRBD2 matching 9 bases. The V and J ends lost 1 base and 6 bases, in that order; junction bases with no gene match: 8. The germline CDR1 and CDR2 sequences are SNHLY and FYNNEI. The CDR3 is 16 residues long.

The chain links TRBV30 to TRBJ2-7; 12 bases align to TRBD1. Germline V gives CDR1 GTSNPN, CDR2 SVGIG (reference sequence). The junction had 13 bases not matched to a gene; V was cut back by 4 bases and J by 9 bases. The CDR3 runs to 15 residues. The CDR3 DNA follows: TGTGCCTGGATGATAAGAGGGACAGGGGGCGCCGGGCAGTACTTC. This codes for CAWMIRGTGGAGQYF.

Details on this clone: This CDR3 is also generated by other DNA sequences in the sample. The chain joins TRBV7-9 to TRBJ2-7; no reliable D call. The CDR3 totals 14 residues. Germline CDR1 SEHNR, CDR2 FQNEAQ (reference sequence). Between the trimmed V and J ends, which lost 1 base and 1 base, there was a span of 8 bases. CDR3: CASSLVGSSYEQYF. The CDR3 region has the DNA TGTGCCAGCAGCTTAGTGGGCTCGTCCTACGAGCAGTACTTC.

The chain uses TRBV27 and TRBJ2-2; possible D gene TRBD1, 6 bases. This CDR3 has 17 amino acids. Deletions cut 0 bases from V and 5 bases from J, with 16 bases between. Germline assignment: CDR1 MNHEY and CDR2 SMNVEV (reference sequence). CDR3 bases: TGTGCCAGCAGTTTATCGCTCAGGGGCCCTAGAACCGGGGAGCTGTTTTTT. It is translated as CASSLSLRGPRTGELFF.

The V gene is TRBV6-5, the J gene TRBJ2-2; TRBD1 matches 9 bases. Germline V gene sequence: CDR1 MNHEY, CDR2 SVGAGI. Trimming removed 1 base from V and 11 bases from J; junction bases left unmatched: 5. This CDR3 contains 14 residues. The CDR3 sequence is CASSYYEDRGELFF. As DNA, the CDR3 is TGTGCCAGCAGTTACTACGAGGACAGGGGAGAGCTGTTTTTT.

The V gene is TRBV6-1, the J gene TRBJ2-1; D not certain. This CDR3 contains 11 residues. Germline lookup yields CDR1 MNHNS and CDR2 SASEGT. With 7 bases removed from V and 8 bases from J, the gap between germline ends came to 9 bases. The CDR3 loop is CASTTIYEQFF. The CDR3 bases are TGTGCCAGCACAACAATTTATGAGCAGTTCTTC.

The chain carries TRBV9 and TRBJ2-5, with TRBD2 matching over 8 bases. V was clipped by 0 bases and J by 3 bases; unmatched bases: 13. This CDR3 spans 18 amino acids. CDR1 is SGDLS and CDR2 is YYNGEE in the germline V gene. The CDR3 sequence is CASSVALDGAGVEETQYF. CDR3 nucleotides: TGTGCCAGCAGCGTAGCTCTTGATGGAGCGGGAGTGGAAGAGACCCAGTACTTC.

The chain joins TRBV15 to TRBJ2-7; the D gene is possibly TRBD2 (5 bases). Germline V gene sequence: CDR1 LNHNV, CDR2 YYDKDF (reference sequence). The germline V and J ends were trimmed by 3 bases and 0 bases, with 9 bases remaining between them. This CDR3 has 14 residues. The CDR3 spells CATSSGDSSYEQYF. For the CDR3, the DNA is TGTGCCACCAGCAGCGGGGATAGCTCCTACGAGCAGTACTTC.

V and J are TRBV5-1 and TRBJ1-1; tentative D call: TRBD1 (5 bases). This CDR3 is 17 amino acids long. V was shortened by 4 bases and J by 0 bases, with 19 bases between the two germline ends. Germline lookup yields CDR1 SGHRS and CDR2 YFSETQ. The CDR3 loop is CASSGLGVNLMNTEAFF. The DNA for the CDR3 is TGCGCCAGCAGCGGCCTAGGGGTTAACCTCATGAACACTGAAGCTTTCTTT.

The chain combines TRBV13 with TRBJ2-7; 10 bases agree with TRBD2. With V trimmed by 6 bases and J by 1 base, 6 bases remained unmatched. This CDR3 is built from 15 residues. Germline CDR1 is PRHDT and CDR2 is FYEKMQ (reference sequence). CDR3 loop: CASRPQREGSYEQYF. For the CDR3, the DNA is TGTGCCAGCAGACCCCAGCGGGAGGGATCCTACGAGCAGTACTTC.

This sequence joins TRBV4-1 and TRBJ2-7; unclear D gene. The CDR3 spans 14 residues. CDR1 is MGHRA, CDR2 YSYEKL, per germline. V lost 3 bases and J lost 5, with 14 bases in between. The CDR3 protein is CASSQVPRVDEQYF. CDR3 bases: TGCGCCAGCAGCCAGGTCCCAAGGGTGGACGAGCAGTACTTC.

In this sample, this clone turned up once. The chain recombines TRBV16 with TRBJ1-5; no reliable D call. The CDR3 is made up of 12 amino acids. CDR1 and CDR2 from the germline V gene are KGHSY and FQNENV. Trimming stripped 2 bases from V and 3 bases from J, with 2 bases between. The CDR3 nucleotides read TGTGCCAGCAGCCAACCCAATCAGCCCCAGCATTTT. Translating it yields CASSQPNQPQHF.

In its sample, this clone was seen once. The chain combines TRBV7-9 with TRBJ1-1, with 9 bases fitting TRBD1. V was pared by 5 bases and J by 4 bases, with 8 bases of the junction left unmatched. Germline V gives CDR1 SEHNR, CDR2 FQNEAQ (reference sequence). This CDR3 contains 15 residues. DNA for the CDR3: TGTGCCAGCAGCCATACAGGGGGCCGACGCACTGAAGCTTTCTTT. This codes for CASSHTGGRRTEAFF. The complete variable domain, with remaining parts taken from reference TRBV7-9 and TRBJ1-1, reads DTGVSQNPRHKITKRGQNVTFRCDPISEHNRLYWYRQTLGQGPEFLTYFQNEAQLEKSRLLSDRFSAERPKGSFSTLEIQRTEQGDSAMYLCASSHTGGRRTEAFFGQGTRLTVV.

This CDR3 reads CASSQGMGYTF. CDR3 DNA: TGTGCCAGTAGTCAGGGGATGGGCTACACCTTC. J is TRBJ1-2 and V is TRBV19, with D possibly being TRBD1 (6 bases). Germline CDR1 LNHDA, CDR2 SQIVND (reference sequence). V was trimmed by 5 bases and J by 8 bases, leaving 9 bases between them. The CDR3 runs 11 residues.

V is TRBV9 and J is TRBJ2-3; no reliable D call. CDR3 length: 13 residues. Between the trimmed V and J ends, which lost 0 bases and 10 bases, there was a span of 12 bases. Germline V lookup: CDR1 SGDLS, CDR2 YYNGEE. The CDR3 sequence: CASSVGHSSPQYF. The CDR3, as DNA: TGTGCCAGCAGCGTAGGGCACAGTTCCCCGCAGTATTTT.

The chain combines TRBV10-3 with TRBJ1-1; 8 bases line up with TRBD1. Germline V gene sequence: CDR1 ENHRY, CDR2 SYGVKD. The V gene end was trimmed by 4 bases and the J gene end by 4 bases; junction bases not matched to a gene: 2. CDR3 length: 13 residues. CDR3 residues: CAISAGQGTEAFF. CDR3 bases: TGTGCCATCAGTGCCGGACAGGGCACTGAAGCTTTCTTT.

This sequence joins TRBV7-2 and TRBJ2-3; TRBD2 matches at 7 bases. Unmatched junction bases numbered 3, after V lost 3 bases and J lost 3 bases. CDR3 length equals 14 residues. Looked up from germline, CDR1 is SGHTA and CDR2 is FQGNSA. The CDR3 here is CASSFGLGTDTQYF. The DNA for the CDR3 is TGTGCCAGCAGCTTCGGACTAGGGACAGATACGCAGTATTTT.

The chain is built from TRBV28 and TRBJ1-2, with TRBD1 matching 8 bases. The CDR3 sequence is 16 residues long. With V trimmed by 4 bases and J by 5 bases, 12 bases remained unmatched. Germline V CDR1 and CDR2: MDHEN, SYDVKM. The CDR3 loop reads CASSSRWGQGAYGYTF. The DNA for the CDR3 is TGTGCCAGCAGTTCCCGCTGGGGGCAGGGGGCTTATGGCTACACCTTC.